The subject of this entry is one T cell receptor (beta chain). The data were taken from a study of T cells in tuberculosis. The CDR3 runs to 19 residues. Looked up from germline, CDR1 is LGHNA and CDR2 is YSLEER. Trimming cost V 3 bases and J 4 bases, with 22 bases left between them. TCRdb's table, derived via immunoSEQ multiplex PCR, lists solely in-frame clones and lacks some. The sample carries 30,000 to 35,000 clones, about 89% recorded once. The source of this sequence is a donor aged 10 to 29 with latent tuberculosis or without tuberculosis infection. The V gene is TRBV4-3, the J gene TRBJ2-6; tentative D call: TRBD1 (6 bases). Source material: PBMCs. This CDR3 reads CASSHSHSSRGNGANVLTF. The CDR3 DNA sequence: TGCGCCAGCAGCCACTCTCATTCGTCGAGGGGGAACGGGGCCAACGTCCTGACTTTC.